These 25 T cell receptor beta chains were all obtained from the same sample, sequenced in a study of early T cells in non-severe SARS-CoV-2 infection. TCRdb analysed the 5' RACE reads with MiXCR anew, one entry per CDR3 protein. The sample has under 60,000 distinct CDR3 sequences, roughly 5.5% seen once; the top ten hold around 4.4%. The sequenced sample consisted of whole blood. Receptors originate from an adult who was a healthcare worker with PCR-confirmed SARS-CoV-2 infection or an uninfected control (not recorded which).

A few counts support this clonotype. CDR3 coding DNA: TGTGCCAGCAGCTCCGGGACTAGCTCCGGGGAGCTGTTTTTT. It specifies CASSSGTSSGELFF. V usage is TRBV9 and J usage is TRBJ2-2; 9 nucleotides align to TRBD2. The junction had 4 bases not matched to a gene; V was cut back by 4 bases and J by 6 bases. The CDR3 contains 14 residues. CDR1 and CDR2 (germline): SGDLS, YYNGEE.

The sample holds many counts of this clonotype. The chain couples TRBV20-1 to TRBJ1-1, with D perhaps TRBD1 (5 bases). This CDR3 contains 10 residues. The germline gives CDR1 DFQATT, CDR2 SNEGSKA (reference sequence). V lost 5 bases to trimming and J lost 11 bases, with 12 bases between them. CDR3: CSAAGRDAFF. The DNA of the CDR3 is TGCAGTGCTGCAGGGAGAGACGCTTTCTTT.

This clonotype was counted at least ten times. The junction differs from germline at one of its ends, possibly a read error. The chain carries TRBV18 and TRBJ1-1; D gene uncertain. The CDR3 has 14 amino acids. Germline V CDR1 and CDR2: KGHSH, LQKENI. The DNA for the CDR3 is TGTGCCAGCTCACCACGGGCCGGGGTGGCTGAAGTTTTCTTT. As protein: CASSPRAGVAEVFF.

This clonotype was seen ten or more times. The chain combines TRBV29-1 with TRBJ2-7; tentatively, D is TRBD1 or TRBD2 (5 bases each). The CDR3 totals 11 residues. Germline V gives CDR1 SQVTM, CDR2 ANQGSEA. V dropped 3 bases and J dropped 3 bases, with 6 bases sitting between them. The CDR3 loop is CSVDGGYEQYF. The CDR3 nucleotides read TGCAGCGTTGATGGGGGCTACGAGCAGTACTTC.

This clonotype was recorded at least ten times. The V gene is TRBV20-1, the J gene TRBJ2-1; D might be TRBD2 (7 bases). The CDR3 runs 17 residues. Germline V gene sequence: CDR1 DFQATT, CDR2 SNEGSKA (reference sequence). V was shortened by 6 bases and J by 6 bases, with 27 bases between the two germline ends. Here the CDR3 reads CSAAPPQGGGGTNEQFF. For the CDR3, the DNA is TGCAGTGCGGCCCCGCCCCAGGGAGGGGGGGGAACCAATGAGCAGTTCTTC.

The rearrangement links TRBV7-2 to TRBJ1-5; 9 bases are shared with TRBD1. The germline CDR1 and CDR2 sequences are SGHTA and FQGNSA. CDR3 length: 15 amino acids. V lost 3 bases and J lost 7; bases outside the gene matches: 7. CDR3 sequence (DNA): TGTGCCAGCAGCTTGGGACAGGGAATTAGGCAGCCCCAGCATTTT. Protein: CASSLGQGIRQPQHF.

At least ten counts were recorded for this clonotype. CDR3 residues: CASSQYSGSGTDTQYF. CDR3 in DNA: TGTGCCAGCAGCCAATATAGCGGGAGCGGCACAGATACGCAGTATTTT. The V call is TRBV11-3, the J call TRBJ2-3, with TRBD2 identical over 9 bases. The CDR3 extends over 16 amino acids. Germline CDR1 reads SGHNT; CDR2 reads YENEEA. The V gene end was trimmed by 5 bases and the J gene end by 1 base; junction bases not matched to a gene: 7.

This clonotype has more than one count but fewer than ten. The gene calls are TRBV11-3 and TRBJ2-2; D uncertain. Germline loops: CDR1 SGHNT, CDR2 YENEEA. The V end lost 3 bases, the J end lost 6 bases, and 5 bases lay between the germline ends. The CDR3 has 12 amino acids. CDR3 in amino acids: CASSFRSGELFF. The CDR3, as DNA: TGTGCCAGCAGCTTTAGGTCCGGGGAGCTGTTTTTT.

The chain has TRBV29-1 and TRBJ1-5, with D hard to call. With 4 bases removed from V and 3 bases from J, the gap between germline ends came to 10 bases. CDR1 SQVTM and CDR2 ANQGSEA come from the germline V gene. This CDR3 has 13 residues. The CDR3: CSVVLSLNQPQHF. DNA for the CDR3: TGCAGCGTTGTGCTCAGCCTCAATCAGCCCCAGCATTTT.

This clonotype was counted between two and nine times. The CDR3 nucleotides are TGTGCCAGCCGTTCCCGGAGTTTTTTGGAGCAGTACTTC. Encoded protein: CASRSRSFLEQYF. The chain links TRBV6-5 to TRBJ2-7, with D unresolved. Looked up from germline, CDR1 is MNHEY and CDR2 is SVGAGI. Trimming took 8 bases from V and 7 from J, leaving 18 bases between them. The CDR3 is 13 amino acids.

This clonotype has just a few counts. The rearrangement uses TRBV10-3 and TRBJ2-5; 8 bases agree with TRBD1. Germline lookup yields CDR1 ENHRY and CDR2 SYGVKD. This CDR3 contains 16 residues. The V segment lost 6 bases and the J segment 4 bases; nucleotides outside the gene matches: 13. CDR3 in amino acids: CAIRVPGTGGGETQYF. Written as DNA, the CDR3 is TGTGCCATCAGGGTTCCCGGGACAGGTGGCGGAGAGACCCAGTACTTC.

The chain combines TRBV6-6 with TRBJ1-4; the D is unclear. Trimming took off 5 bases at V and 6 bases at J, with 7 bases between the two ends. This CDR3 has 12 amino acids. Germline V lookup: CDR1 MNHNY, CDR2 SVGAGI (reference sequence). The CDR3 here is CASSHGDEKLFF. As DNA, the CDR3 is TGTGCCAGCAGTCACGGCGATGAAAAACTGTTTTTT.

The chain combines TRBV5-1 with TRBJ1-1; D is uncertain. The germline V gene has CDR1 SGHRS and CDR2 YFSETQ. CDR3 length: 13 amino acids. Trimming removed 2 bases at V and 8 bases at J, with 13 bases between. This chain's CDR3 is CASSFMSGGEAFF. CDR3 sequence (DNA): TGCGCCAGCAGCTTTATGTCTGGAGGGGAAGCTTTCTTT.

This clonotype occurred many times. The chain's CDR3 is CASSPDRDGAYGYTF. CDR3 DNA: TGCGCCAGCAGCCCGGACCGGGACGGGGCCTATGGCTACACCTTC. The V call is TRBV4-1, the J call TRBJ1-2; D perhaps matches TRBD1 (5 bases). The CDR3 is 15 amino acids. Trimming removed 4 bases from V and 4 bases from J, with 16 bases in between. Germline V gene lookup returns CDR1 MGHRA and CDR2 YSYEKL.

This clonotype was counted between two and nine times. The rearrangement joins TRBV7-6 to TRBJ2-3; 8 positions match TRBD1. This CDR3 comprises 16 residues. CDR1 and CDR2 (germline): SGHVS, FNYEAQ. The V segment lost 5 bases and the J segment 3 bases; nucleotides outside the gene matches: 10. CDR3 sequence reads: CASSPHGQGYTDTQYF. The CDR3 bases are TGTGCCAGCAGCCCCCATGGACAGGGATATACAGATACGCAGTATTTT.

This clonotype was detected ten times or more. V is TRBV18 and J is TRBJ2-7; no reliable D call. The CDR3 runs to 13 residues. Germline loops: CDR1 KGHSH, CDR2 LQKENI. V lost 6 bases to trimming and J lost 3 bases, with 12 bases between them. CDR3 loop: CASSRAERYEQYF. The CDR3 nucleotides are TGTGCCAGCTCCCGGGCAGAACGCTACGAGCAGTACTTC.

This clonotype has ten or more counts. The J gene is TRBJ2-3, the V gene TRBV7-9, with 11 bases fitting TRBD2. V trimming: 3 bases; J trimming: 7 bases; junction bases outside the gene matches: 9. Germline CDR1 is SEHNR and CDR2 is FQNEAQ (reference sequence). The CDR3 has 16 residues. The DNA for the CDR3 is TGTGCCAGCAGCTTTACCCCAACTAGCGGGAGCAATACGCAGTATTTT. This encodes CASSFTPTSGSNTQYF.

There are many counts of this clonotype. V usage is TRBV2 and J usage is TRBJ1-1; D might be TRBD1 (5 bases). V was cut by 5 bases and J by 5 bases, with 12 bases left in between. Looked up from germline, CDR1 is SNHLY and CDR2 is FYNNEI. This CDR3 comprises 13 residues. The CDR3 here is CASSLTWGTEAFF. CDR3 in DNA: TGTGCCAGCAGTCTTACTTGGGGGACTGAAGCTTTCTTT.

This clonotype was seen many times. The gene calls are TRBV7-2 and TRBJ2-7; 9 bases fit TRBD1. CDR1 and CDR2 (germline): SGHTA, FQGNSA. J was trimmed by 5 bases and V by 5 bases; bases with no gene match: 7. This CDR3 contains 14 residues. The CDR3 protein is CASSVGQGVNEQYF. The CDR3 bases are TGTGCCAGCAGCGTGGGACAGGGAGTAAACGAGCAGTACTTC.

In this sample, this clonotype turned up many times. This chain joins TRBV7-2 and TRBJ1-6, with a possible D match to TRBD1 (5 bases). CDR3 length: 14 residues. Deletions cut 1 base from V and 5 bases from J, with 6 bases between. CDR1 SGHTA and CDR2 FQGNSA come from the germline V gene. CDR3 region: CASSLGRDNSPLHF. The CDR3 nucleotides read TGTGCCAGCAGCTTAGGCAGGGATAATTCACCCCTCCACTTT.

The genes are TRBV10-3 and TRBJ1-4; D gene uncertain. Germline lookup yields CDR1 ENHRY and CDR2 SYGVKD. This CDR3 contains 13 residues. V was clipped by 2 bases and J by 7 bases, with 8 bases between them. The CDR3 DNA follows: TGTGCCATCAGTGAGCGGCCAGTTGAAAAACTGTTTTTT. Translation gives CAISERPVEKLFF.

V usage is TRBV14 and J usage is TRBJ2-2; D remains ambiguous. CDR1 SGHDN and CDR2 FVKESK come from the germline V gene. V shed 4 bases and J shed 4 bases, with 10 bases lying between them. The length of the CDR3 is 14 residues. The CDR3 spells CASSRIESTGELFF. The CDR3, as DNA: TGTGCCAGCAGCCGAATTGAGAGCACCGGGGAGCTGTTTTTT.

This clonotype was counted a few times. The chain has TRBV6-5 and TRBJ2-2; D is unclear. The germline V and J ends were trimmed by 7 bases and 6 bases, with 21 bases remaining between them. From germline, CDR1 is MNHEY and CDR2 SVGAGI. The CDR3 length is 16 residues. This CDR3 reads CASTPYYGRPAGELFF. The DNA of the CDR3 is TGTGCCAGCACCCCTTACTATGGCCGCCCGGCCGGGGAGCTGTTTTTT.

This clonotype occurred many times. The rearrangement links TRBV7-6 to TRBJ1-3; 7 positions match TRBD1. In germline, CDR1 is SGHVS, CDR2 FNYEAQ. This CDR3 contains 16 residues. V was pared by 5 bases and J by 4 bases, with 11 bases of the junction left unmatched. CDR3 loop: CASSPIAGGSGNTIYF. The CDR3 DNA reads as TGTGCCAGCAGCCCGATCGCAGGGGGTTCGGGAAACACCATATATTTT.

This clonotype came up a few times. The chain is built from TRBV20-1 and TRBJ1-1; D not resolved. CDR3 length equals 13 residues. Trimming left V 0 bases short and J 6 bases short, with 11 bases between. The germline gives CDR1 DFQATT, CDR2 SNEGSKA (reference sequence). In nucleotides, the CDR3 is TGCAGTGCTAGAGATGGCAGCGGATCTGAAGCTTTCTTT. Translation gives CSARDGSGSEAFF.